The subject of this entry is one TCR beta chain. Its antigen is currently unknown. The data stem from a study of T cell responses to AZD1222 COVID-19 vaccine. Study overall: Second-dose intervals near 4 or 12 weeks were combined.

General observations from the study: Spike was spanned by vaccine-associated CD4 TCRs, with dominance at 160-218 and 743-854. Repertoires were sampled only after the peak T cell response.

The protocol was immunoSEQ multiplex PCR, while the TCRdb copy is restricted to in-frame clones and leaves out a portion. Altogether 110,000 to 150,000 clones are present, nearly 95% being singletons, with the ten largest covering under 6.5%. This TCR came from an adult in good health. The sample was peripheral blood, taken on day 0 of AZD1222 vaccination.

The CDR3 bases are TGTGCCAGCAGCCAAGGTAGCGGGATAAGAGGAGATACGCAGTATTTT. It encodes CASSQGSGIRGDTQYF. The chain employs TRBV3-1 (or the pseudogene TRBV3-2) and TRBJ2-3; 8 positions match TRBD2. V lost 1 base to trimming and J lost 5 bases; unmatched junction nucleotides: 8. CDR1 and CDR2 (germline): LGHDT, YNNKEL (reference sequence). The CDR3 is 16 residues long.